Sequencing of this T cell receptor (beta chain) was carried out in a study of cytomegalovirus exposure and HLA in healthy donors. Between the trimmed V and J ends, which lost 5 bases and 0 bases, there was a span of 8 bases. Germline-derived CDR1 and CDR2 are MNHEY and SVGAGI. The CDR3 spans 15 residues. 13 Jbeta primers and 60 Vbeta primers were used for the PCR. Only in-frame clones appear in the TCRdb table, and some are missing; sequencing was by immunoSEQ multiplex PCR. The sample holds some 270,000 clones, around 90% seen once. This chain uses TRBV6-5 with TRBJ2-6; D not resolved. Material for sequencing was PBMCs. The receptor was derived from a girl aged 2 to 10 in good health and CMV-seronegative. The CDR3 coding sequence is TGTGCCAGCAGTGTCGCGAGCTCTGGGGCCAACGTCCTGACTTTC. Translating it yields CASSVASSGANVLTF.